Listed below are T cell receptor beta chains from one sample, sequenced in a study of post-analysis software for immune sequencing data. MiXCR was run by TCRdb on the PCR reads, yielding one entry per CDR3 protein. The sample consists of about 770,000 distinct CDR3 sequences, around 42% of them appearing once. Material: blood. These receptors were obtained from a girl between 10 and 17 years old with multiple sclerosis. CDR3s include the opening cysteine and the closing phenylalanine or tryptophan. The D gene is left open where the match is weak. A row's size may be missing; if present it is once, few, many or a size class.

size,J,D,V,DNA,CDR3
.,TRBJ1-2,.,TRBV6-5,TGTGCCAGCAGTTACTCCACAGGGACCTCTGACTATGGCTACACCTTC,CASSYSTGTSDYGYTF
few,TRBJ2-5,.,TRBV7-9,TGTGCCAGCAGCAAAACAGGCAGGCAAGAGACCCAGTACTTC,CASSKTGRQETQYF
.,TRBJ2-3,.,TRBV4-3,TGCGCCAGCAGCCAAGAGCGGACGGACACAGATACGCAGTATTTT,CASSQERTDTDTQYF
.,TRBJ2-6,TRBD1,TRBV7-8,TGTGCCAGCAGCTTAACGGGACAGTTTTCTGGGGCCAACGTCCTGACTTTC,CASSLTGQFSGANVLTF
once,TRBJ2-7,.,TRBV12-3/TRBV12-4,TGTGCCAGCAGCCCGACGGTGGGTACCTACGAGCAGTACTTC,CASSPTVGTYEQYF
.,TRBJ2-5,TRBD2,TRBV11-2,TGTGCCAGCAGCCCGACTAGCGGGGGGTCACAAGAGACCCAGTACTTC,CASSPTSGGSQETQYF
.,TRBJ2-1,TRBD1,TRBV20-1,TGCAGTGTCCGGCGGCGGGACAGGGCATTGGAGGAGTTCTTC,CSVRRRDRALEEFF
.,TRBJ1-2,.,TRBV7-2,TGTGCCAGCAGCTTAGTTAGGTCACCCAACTATGGCTACACCTTC,CASSLVRSPNYGYTF
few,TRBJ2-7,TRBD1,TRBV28,TGTGCCAGCTTCCCCCGCACAGGGGGGAAACACGAGCAGTACTTC,CASFPRTGGKHEQYF
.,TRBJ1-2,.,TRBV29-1,TGCAGCGTTGAGTGCGGTGGGAGCTACACCTTC,CSVECGGSYTF
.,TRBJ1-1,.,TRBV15,TGTGCCACCAGCCAACCTGGGGTTGAAGCTTTCTTT,CATSQPGVEAFF
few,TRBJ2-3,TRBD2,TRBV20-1,TGCAGTGCTAGGGATCTGCTAGCGGGAGAGGTGGATACGCAGTATTTT,CSARDLLAGEVDTQYF
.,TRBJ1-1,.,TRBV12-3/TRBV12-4,TGTGCCAGCAGTTTAGAGATGACGGATGGGGGGAACACTGAAGCTTTCTTT,CASSLEMTDGGNTEAFF
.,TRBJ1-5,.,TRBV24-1,TGTGCCACCAGTGATGCACTGTGTAGCAATCAGCCCCAGCATTTT,CATSDALCSNQPQHF
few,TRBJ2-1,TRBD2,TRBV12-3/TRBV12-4,TGTGCCAGCAGTTTAGCCTCTAGCGGACCTACAAATGAGCAGTTCTTC,CASSLASSGPTNEQFF
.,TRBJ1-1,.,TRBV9,TGTGCCAGCAGCGTAGAGGGCGCCGCCACTGAAGCTTTCTTT,CASSVEGAATEAFF
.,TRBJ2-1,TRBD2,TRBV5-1,TGCGCCAGCAAGACAGCGGGAGCCTGCAATGAGCAGTTCTTC,CASKTAGACNEQFF
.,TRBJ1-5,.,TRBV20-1,TGCAGTGCTACCCCGGGATATAGCAATCAGCCCCAGCATTTT,CSATPGYSNQPQHF
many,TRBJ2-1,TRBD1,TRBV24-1,TGTGCCACCAGCCCCAGCGGTGGACAGGGGGCGGGGAATGAGCAGTTCTTC,CATSPSGGQGAGNEQFF
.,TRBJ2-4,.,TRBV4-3,TGCGCCAGCAGCCAAGATCCCGGAGGGACTGGGGATCTAGCCAAAAACATTCAGTACTTC,CASSQDPGGTGDLAKNIQYF
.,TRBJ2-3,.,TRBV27,TGTGCCGGCAGTTCCTACTTGGATAGCACAGATACGCAGTATTTT,CAGSSYLDSTDTQYF
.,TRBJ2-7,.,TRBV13,TGTGCCAGCAGCCGCAGGGGCCCCTACGAGCAGTACTTC,CASSRRGPYEQYF
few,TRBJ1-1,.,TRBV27,TGTGCCAGCAGTTTATATTATTCGGCCAGTGGAGCTTTCTTT,CASSLYYSASGAFF
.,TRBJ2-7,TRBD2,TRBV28,TGTGCCAGCAGTGAGACCGGACTAGCCTACGAGCAGTACTTC,CASSETGLAYEQYF
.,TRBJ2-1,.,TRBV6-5,TGTGCCAGCAGAAGAGGGCTGGGCGCCTACAATGAGCAGTTCTTC,CASRRGLGAYNEQFF
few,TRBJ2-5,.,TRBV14,TGTGCCAGCAGCCGGAGATTAGGGAGTTGGGAGACCCAGTACTTC,CASSRRLGSWETQYF
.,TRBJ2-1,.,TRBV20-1,TGCAGTGCTAGGGCAGGGAATTACAATGAGCAGTTCTTC,CSARAGNYNEQFF
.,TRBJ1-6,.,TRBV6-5,TGTGCCAGCACCTCTGGGGTTTTTCCCCTCCACTTT,CASTSGVFPLHF
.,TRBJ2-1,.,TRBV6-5,TGTGCCAGCAGCCCGGATGGGAGCTCCTACAATGAGCAGTTCTTC,CASSPDGSSYNEQFF
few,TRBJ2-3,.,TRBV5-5,TGTGCCAGCAGCTTATATGAAGATACGCAGTATTTT,CASSLYEDTQYF
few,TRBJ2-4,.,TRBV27,TGTGCCAGCAGGCAAACCCTGACGGGATGGGCCCCGGACATTCAGTACTTC,CASRQTLTGWAPDIQYF
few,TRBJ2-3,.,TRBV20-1,TGCAGTGCTAGTTACCGGGAGAGGGGTACGCAGTATTTT,CSASYRERGTQYF
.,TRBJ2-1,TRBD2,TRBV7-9,TGTGCCAGCAGCCGGACTAGCGGGAGTATGGTCGTGTTCTTCTACAATGAGCAGTTCTTC,CASSRTSGSMVVFFYNEQFF
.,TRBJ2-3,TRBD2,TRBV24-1,TGTGCCACCGGAGGAGCGGGAGGGCCGCAAGATACGCAGTATTTT,CATGGAGGPQDTQYF
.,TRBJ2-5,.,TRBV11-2,TGTGCCAGCAGTTTTACCCTGGAGACCCAGTACTTC,CASSFTLETQYF
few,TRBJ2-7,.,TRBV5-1,TGCGCCAGCAGCTTGACAGACCCCTTCCACGAGCAGTACTTC,CASSLTDPFHEQYF
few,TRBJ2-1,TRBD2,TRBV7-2,TGTGCCAGCAGCTTGGGGGACTACAGCTCCTACAATGAGCAGTTCTTC,CASSLGDYSSYNEQFF
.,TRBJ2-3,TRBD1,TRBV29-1,TGCAGCGTCCTGGGACAGGTCTCAGATACGCAGTATTTT,CSVLGQVSDTQYF
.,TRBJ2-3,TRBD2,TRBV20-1,TGCAGTGCCCCGAGGCGGGAGGAGAGCACAGATACGCAGTATTTT,CSAPRREESTDTQYF
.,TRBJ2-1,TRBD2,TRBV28,TGTGCCAGCAGTTTGCTCACCCCTAGCGGCAATGAGCAGTTCTTC,CASSLLTPSGNEQFF